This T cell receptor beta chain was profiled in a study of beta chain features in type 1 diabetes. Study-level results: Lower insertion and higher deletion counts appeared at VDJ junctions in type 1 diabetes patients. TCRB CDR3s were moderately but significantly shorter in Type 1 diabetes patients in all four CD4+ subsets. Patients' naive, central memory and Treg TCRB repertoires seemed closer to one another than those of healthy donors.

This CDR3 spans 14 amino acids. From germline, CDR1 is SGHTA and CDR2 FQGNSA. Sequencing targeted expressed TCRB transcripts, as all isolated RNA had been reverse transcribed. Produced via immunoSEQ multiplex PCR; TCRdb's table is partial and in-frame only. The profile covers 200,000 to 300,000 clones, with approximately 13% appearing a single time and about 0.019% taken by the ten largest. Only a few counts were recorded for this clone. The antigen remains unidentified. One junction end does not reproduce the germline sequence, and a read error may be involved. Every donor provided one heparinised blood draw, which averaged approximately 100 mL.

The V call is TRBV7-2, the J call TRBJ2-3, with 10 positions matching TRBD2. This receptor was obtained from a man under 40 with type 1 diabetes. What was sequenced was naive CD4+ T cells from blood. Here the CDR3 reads CASSLAGATDTQYF. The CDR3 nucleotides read TGTGCCAGCAGCCTAGCGGGAGCCACAGATACGCAGTATTTT. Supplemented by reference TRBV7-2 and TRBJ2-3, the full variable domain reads GAGVSQSPSNKVTEKGKDVELRCDPISGHTALYWYRQSLGQGLEFLIYFQGNSAPDKSGLPSDRFSAERTGGSVSTLTIQRTQQEDSAVYLCASSLAGATDTQYFGPGTRLTVL.